This is a list of T cell receptor beta chains from one sample in a study of shared clonotypes between healthy human individuals. The protocol was immunoSEQ multiplex PCR, while the TCRdb copy is restricted to in-frame clones and leaves out a portion. Among more than 1,200,000 clones listed, about 98.5% were seen once. Sequenced material: naive CD4+ T cells sorted from blood. These receptors came from a man aged 30 to 45 in good health. The CDR3 runs from the conserved cysteine through the conserved F or W. A D gene is named only where the DNA matches it firmly. Clone size is shown for a subset of rows, as once, few, many or a class of expanded clone.

abundance | d_gene | j_gene | v_gene | CDR3aa | CDR3nt
. | . | TRBJ1-5 | TRBV10-2 | CASRRTDSNQPQHF | TGCGCCAGCAGACGAACAGATAGCAATCAGCCCCAGCATTTT
. | . | TRBJ2-1 | TRBV9 | CASSTRVYNEQFF | TGTGCCAGCAGCACCCGGGTCTACAATGAGCAGTTCTTC
once | TRBD2 | TRBJ2-1 | TRBV28 | CASSLRGGSGGYNEQFF | TGTGCCAGCAGTTTAAGGGGTGGTTCGGGAGGATACAATGAGCAGTTCTTC
. | . | TRBJ2-7 | TRBV28 | CASSSPRGEQYF | TGTGCCAGCAGTTCCCCTAGGGGCGAGCAGTACTTC
. | . | TRBJ2-3 | TRBV29-1 | CSVFTGTNTDTQYF | TGCAGCGTGTTTACAGGGACTAACACAGATACGCAGTATTTT
. | . | TRBJ1-5 | TRBV7-2 | CASSSTGWGQPQHF | TGTGCCAGCAGCTCCACAGGATGGGGCCAGCCCCAGCATTTT
. | . | TRBJ1-4 | TRBV6-1 | CASRPGLQEKLFF | TGTGCCAGCAGACCGGGACTTCAAGAAAAACTGTTTTTT
once | TRBD2 | TRBJ2-7 | TRBV7-2 | CASSGGGASYKQYF | TGTGCCAGCAGCGGGGGGGGAGCATCCTACAAGCAGTACTTC
. | . | TRBJ2-3 | TRBV5-1 | CASSLDPSTDTQYF | TGCGCCAGCAGCTTGGACCCCAGCACAGATACGCAGTATTTT
. | TRBD2 | TRBJ2-1 | TRBV5-1 | CASSLRGTSGSKDEQFF | TGCGCCAGCAGCTTACGGGGAACTAGCGGGAGCAAAGATGAGCAGTTCTTC
. | TRBD2 | TRBJ2-1 | TRBV10-3 | CAISDLAGDNEQFF | TGTGCCATCAGTGATCTAGCGGGAGACAATGAGCAGTTCTTC
. | TRBD2 | TRBJ2-3 | TRBV18 | CASSPLAGVRTDTQYF | TGTGCCAGCTCCCCGCTAGCGGGAGTCAGGACAGATACGCAGTATTTT
. | . | TRBJ2-6 | TRBV30 | CAWSRDVTGANVLTF | TGTGCCTGGAGTAGGGACGTAACTGGGGCCAACGTCCTGACTTTC
. | . | TRBJ2-1 | TRBV20-1 | CSAPIVHEQFF | TGCAGTGCTCCGATCGTCCATGAGCAGTTCTTC
. | TRBD1 | TRBJ2-7 | TRBV6-5 | CASSRTGASYEQYF | TGTGCCAGCAGTCGGACAGGGGCGTCCTACGAGCAGTACTTC
. | . | TRBJ1-3 | TRBV4-3 | CASSQETVRGNTIYF | TGCGCCAGCAGCCAAGAAACGGTCCGCGGAAACACCATATATTTT
. | . | TRBJ2-5 | TRBV6-1 | CASGVGGGGTQYF | TGTGCCAGCGGTGTAGGGGGAGGTGGGACCCAGTACTTC
. | . | TRBJ1-1 | TRBV6-1 | CASSSTGITEAFF | TGTGCCAGCAGCTCAACAGGGATAACTGAAGCTTTCTTT
. | TRBD2 | TRBJ2-1 | TRBV27 | CASTNRTSGSSYNEQFF | TGTGCCAGCACCAACCGGACTAGCGGGTCCTCCTACAATGAGCAGTTCTTC
. | . | TRBJ1-4 | TRBV7-8 | CASSLGAHEKLFF | TGTGCCAGCAGTCTGGGGGCGCACGAAAAACTGTTTTTT
. | . | TRBJ2-2 | TRBV2 | CASSGTSYTGELFF | TGTGCCAGCAGTGGGACTTCTTACACCGGGGAGCTGTTTTTT
. | . | TRBJ2-7 | TRBV10-3 | CAISPLGYEQYF | TGTGCCATCAGTCCTCTAGGGTACGAGCAGTACTTC